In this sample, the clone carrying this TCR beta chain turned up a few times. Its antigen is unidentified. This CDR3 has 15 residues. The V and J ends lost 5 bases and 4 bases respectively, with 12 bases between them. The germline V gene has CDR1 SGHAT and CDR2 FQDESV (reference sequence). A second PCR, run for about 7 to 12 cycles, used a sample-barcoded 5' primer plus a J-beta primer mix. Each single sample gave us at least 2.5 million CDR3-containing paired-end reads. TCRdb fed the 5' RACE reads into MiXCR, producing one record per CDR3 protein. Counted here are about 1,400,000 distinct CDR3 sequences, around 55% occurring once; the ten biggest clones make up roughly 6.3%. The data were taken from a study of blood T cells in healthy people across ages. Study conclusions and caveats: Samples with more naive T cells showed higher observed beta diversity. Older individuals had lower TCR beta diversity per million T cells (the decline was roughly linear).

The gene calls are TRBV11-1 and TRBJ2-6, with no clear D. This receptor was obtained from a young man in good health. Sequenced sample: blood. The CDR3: CASSPSSGGANVLTF. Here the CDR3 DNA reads TGTGCCAGCAGCCCCTCCAGTGGGGGGGCCAACGTCCTGACTTTC. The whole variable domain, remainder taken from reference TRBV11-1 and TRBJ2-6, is EAEVAQSPRYKITEKSQAVAFWCDPISGHATLYWYRQILGQGPELLVQFQDESVVDDSQLPKDRFSAERLKGVDSTLKIQPAELGDSAMYLCASSPSSGGANVLTFGAGSRLTVL.